These T cell receptor beta chains were read from a single sample in a study of T cells expressing NK-cell markers. From the 5' RACE reads, TCRdb lists one entry per CDR3 protein and no DNA. The listing records about 260,000 distinct CDR3 sequences. The specimen sequenced was blood T cells: a sorted CD56 or NKG2C T cell subset, CD4+ or CD8+ T cells, or bulk PBMC T cells (not recorded which). These receptors all stem from a man between 18 and 29 years old in good health. The CDR3 runs from the conserved cysteine through the conserved F or W. Each record gives: V gene, J gene, CDR3 protein.

TRBV7-2	TRBJ2-3	CASSPIGGTQYF
TRBV7-6	TRBJ2-1	CASSFGGRQFF
TRBV7-2	TRBJ2-1	CASSLVLAHNEQFF
TRBV4-2	TRBJ2-2	CASSPLSTLERLAGNTGELFF
TRBV5-1	TRBJ1-1	CASSYRANTEAFF
TRBV6-5	TRBJ1-3	CASSYGGWTPSSGNTIYF
TRBV4-2	TRBJ2-3	CASSQGSSGVDTQYF
TRBV12-3/TRBV12-4	TRBJ2-1	CASSSLSGRAGSEQFF
TRBV10-3	TRBJ2-7	CAISPQEYEQYF
TRBV5-1	TRBJ2-3	CASSPSVDTQYF
TRBV27	TRBJ2-1	CASSLLATRSYNEQFF
TRBV10-3	TRBJ2-3	CAIRGQGTDTQYF
TRBV6-5	TRBJ2-1	CASSYGGLAGVNEQFF
TRBV15	TRBJ2-5	CATSNRLAVQETQYF
TRBV2	TRBJ2-1	CASSEDRARTYNEQFF
TRBV5-1	TRBJ2-1	CASSFLGSYNEQFF
TRBV12-3/TRBV12-4	TRBJ1-2	CASSSALINYGYTF
TRBV7-9	TRBJ2-1	CASSPPGLAKSAYEQFF
TRBV6-2/TRBV6-3	TRBJ2-3	CASSYPIAGVVDTQYF
TRBV28	TRBJ2-1	CASRESGEQFF
TRBV27	TRBJ1-6	CASSLGSGFNSPLHF
TRBV9	TRBJ2-1	CASSPGLAAYNEQFF
TRBV7-2	TRBJ1-2	CASSLVPRGNYGYTF
TRBV12-3/TRBV12-4	TRBJ1-1	CASSFGSGQEAFF
TRBV20-1	TRBJ1-2	CSAPRDRSYGYTF
TRBV28	TRBJ2-7	CASSPHDGLAFGQYF